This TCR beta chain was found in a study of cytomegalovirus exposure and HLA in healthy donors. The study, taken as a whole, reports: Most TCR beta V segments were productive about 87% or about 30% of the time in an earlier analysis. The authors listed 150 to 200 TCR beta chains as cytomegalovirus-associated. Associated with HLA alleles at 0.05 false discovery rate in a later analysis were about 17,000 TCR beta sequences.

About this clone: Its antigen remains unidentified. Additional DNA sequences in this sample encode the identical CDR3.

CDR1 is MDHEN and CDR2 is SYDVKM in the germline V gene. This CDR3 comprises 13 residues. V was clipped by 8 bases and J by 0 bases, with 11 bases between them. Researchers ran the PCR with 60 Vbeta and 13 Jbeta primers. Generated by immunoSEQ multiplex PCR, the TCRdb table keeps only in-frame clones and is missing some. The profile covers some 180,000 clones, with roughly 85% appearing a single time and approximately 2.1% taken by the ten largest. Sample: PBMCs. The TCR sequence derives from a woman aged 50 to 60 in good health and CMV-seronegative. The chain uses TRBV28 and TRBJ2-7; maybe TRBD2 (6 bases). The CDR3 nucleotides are TGTGCCAGCCGGGACTTCCTCTCCTACGAGCAGTACTTC. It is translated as CASRDFLSYEQYF.